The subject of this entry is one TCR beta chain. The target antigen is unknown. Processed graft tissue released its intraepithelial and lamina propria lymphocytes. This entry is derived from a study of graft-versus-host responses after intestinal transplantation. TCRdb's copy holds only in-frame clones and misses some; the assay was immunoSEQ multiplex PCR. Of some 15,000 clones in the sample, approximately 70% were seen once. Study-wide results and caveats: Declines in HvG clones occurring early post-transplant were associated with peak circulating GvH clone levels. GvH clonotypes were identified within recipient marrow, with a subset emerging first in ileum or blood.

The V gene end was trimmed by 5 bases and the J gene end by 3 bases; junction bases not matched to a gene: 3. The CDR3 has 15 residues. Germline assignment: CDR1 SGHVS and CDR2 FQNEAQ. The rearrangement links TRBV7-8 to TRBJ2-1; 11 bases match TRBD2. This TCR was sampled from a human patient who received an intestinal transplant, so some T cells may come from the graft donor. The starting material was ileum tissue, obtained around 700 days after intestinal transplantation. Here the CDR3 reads CASSAGTSGYNEQFF. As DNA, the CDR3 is TGTGCCAGCAGCGCCGGGACTAGCGGCTACAATGAGCAGTTCTTC.